The 30 T cell receptor beta chains in this list originate from one sample, sequenced in a study of regulatory T cells in long-lasting Graves disease. To make TCR beta libraries, researchers used iRepertoire HTBI primers and Arm-PCR of CDR3 regions. TCRdb reprocessed the multiplex PCR reads with MiXCR, giving one entry per CDR3 protein. The table lists over 450,000 distinct CDR3 sequences, about 12% of them singletons. Sample time point: newly diagnosed GD, antithyroid drugs for less than 3 months. There was RNA extracted from PBMCs, and the TCR library was made from it. The same sample was also used in a study of T cells in Graves' hyperthyroidism and ophthalmopathy.

This material consisted of peripheral blood mononuclear cells (PBMCs), taken at new diagnosis, from a patient treated with antithyroid drugs. The receptors come from a woman in her twenties or thirties with Graves disease.

This clonotype was counted between two and nine times. The chain joins TRBV7-2 to TRBJ2-7; weak D call: TRBD1 (6 bases). With 5 bases removed from V and 3 bases from J, the gap between germline ends came to 11 bases. CDR3 length: 13 amino acids. Germline V gene lookup returns CDR1 SGHTA and CDR2 FQGNSA. The chain's CDR3 is CASSNRVFYEQYF. DNA of the CDR3: TGTGCCAGCAGCAACAGGGTGTTCTACGAGCAGTACTTC.

This clonotype showed up many times. This chain joins TRBV24-1 and TRBJ1-1; no clear D gene. Germline V gene data show CDR1 as KGHDR and CDR2 as SFDVKD. Trimming took off 4 bases at V and 1 base at J, with 3 bases between the two ends. The CDR3 consists of 12 residues. The CDR3 loop reads CATSDRNTEAFF. The DNA for the CDR3 is TGTGCCACCAGTGACCGGAACACTGAAGCTTTCTTT.

This clonotype was seen at least ten times. The rearrangement links TRBV7-9 to TRBJ2-1; 13 bases are shared with TRBD2. Germline trimming cut 8 bases from V and 8 bases from J; bases unmatched to any gene: 9. Germline V lookup: CDR1 SEHNR, CDR2 FQNEAQ (reference sequence). This CDR3 has 15 amino acids. CDR3 coding DNA: TGTGCCAGCGGCCGGACTAGCGGGAGTAGCTATGAGCAGTTCTTC. This gives the protein CASGRTSGSSYEQFF.

This clonotype came up a few times. This sequence joins TRBV7-9 and TRBJ2-1, with D possibly being TRBD1 or TRBD2 (5 bases each). The CDR3 runs 15 residues. Germline V gene lookup returns CDR1 SEHNR and CDR2 FQNEAQ (reference sequence). Trimming shortened V by 5 bases and J by 7 bases, and 18 bases separated the two germline ends. This chain's CDR3 is CASSHLSGTQNEQFF. The DNA of the CDR3 is TGTGCCAGCAGCCACCTCTCCGGGACGCAAAATGAGCAGTTCTTC.

The rearrangement uses TRBV12-3 or TRBV12-4 and TRBJ2-1, with D possibly TRBD1 on 5 matching bases. V was shortened by 6 bases and J by 5 bases, with 11 bases between the two germline ends. This CDR3 has 13 residues. Written as DNA, the CDR3 is TGTGCCAGCAGCCTACAGGACGACAATGAGCAGTTCTTC. It codes for CASSLQDDNEQFF.

This clonotype was recorded at least ten times. The chain has TRBV12-3 or TRBV12-4 and TRBJ1-1; D uncertain. CDR3 length: 11 residues. V gave up 2 bases and J gave up 7 bases, with 5 bases separating them. The CDR3 coding sequence is TGTGCCAGCAGTTTACAGATTGAAGCTTTCTTT. Residues: CASSLQIEAFF.

This clonotype has a count of ten or more. The chain is built from TRBV2 and TRBJ2-5; 12 bases line up with TRBD2. CDR1 and CDR2 from the germline V gene are SNHLY and FYNNEI. J was trimmed by 2 bases and V by 2 bases; bases with no gene match: 6. This CDR3 has 17 residues. CDR3 DNA sequence: TGTGCCAGCAGTGAAAGTGCCCTAGCGGGAGGGCAAGAGACCCAGTACTTC. It translates to CASSESALAGGQETQYF.

This clonotype was seen more than once but under ten times. The CDR3 sequence: CSVGDEAGANVLTF. The CDR3 DNA is TGCAGCGTGGGGGACGAGGCCGGGGCCAACGTCCTGACTTTC. The gene calls are TRBV29-1 and TRBJ2-6; D could derive from TRBD1 or TRBD2 (5 bases each). Germline CDR1 is SQVTM and CDR2 is ANQGSEA. There are 14 residues in the CDR3. Trimming took 6 bases from V and 4 from J, leaving 13 bases between them.

A remark on this clonotype: Relative to the germline gene, one junction end is altered; a read error may explain this. V is TRBV19 and J is TRBJ1-2; possibly TRBD1 for D (6 bases). Germline V gene data show CDR1 as LNHDA and CDR2 as SQIVND (reference sequence). This CDR3 is 12 amino acids long. The CDR3 loop reads CASSTQTGTSSF. In DNA form, the CDR3 reads TGTGCCAGTAGTACACAAACCGGGACAAGTTCCTTC.

The V gene is TRBV19, the J gene TRBJ2-7, with TRBD1 identical over 9 bases. Germline CDR1 reads LNHDA; CDR2 reads SQIVND (reference sequence). Trimming took 2 bases from V and 3 from J; bases not matched to a gene: 11. This CDR3 comprises 17 residues. CDR3 residues: CASSIQRDRGIGYEQYF. The CDR3 DNA is TGTGCCAGTAGTATACAGCGTGACAGGGGGATTGGCTACGAGCAGTACTTC.

The table lists this clonotype with a few counts. This chain uses TRBV7-9 with TRBJ2-3; D could derive from TRBD1 or TRBD2 (5 bases each). The CDR3 loop spans 14 amino acids. CDR1 and CDR2 (germline): SEHNR, FQNEAQ (reference sequence). With 5 bases removed from V and 7 bases from J, the gap between germline ends came to 16 bases. Here the CDR3 reads CASSRTIGGNTQYF. CDR3 in DNA: TGTGCCAGCAGCCGAACGATTGGGGGAAATACGCAGTATTTT. Supplemented by reference TRBV7-9 and TRBJ2-3, the full variable domain reads DTGVSQNPRHKITKRGQNVTFRCDPISEHNRLYWYRQTLGQGPEFLTYFQNEAQLEKSRLLSDRFSAERPKGSFSTLEIQRTEQGDSAMYLCASSRTIGGNTQYFGPGTRLTVL.

This clonotype showed up many times. The chain combines TRBV20-1 with TRBJ1-1; possibly TRBD1 for D (6 bases). The length of the CDR3 is 12 residues. Germline V gene data show CDR1 as DFQATT and CDR2 as SNEGSKA (reference sequence). Trimming removed 6 bases from V and 6 bases from J, with 14 bases in between. DNA for the CDR3: TGCAGTGCCCCCCATTGGGGGCCTGAAGCTTTCTTT. This gives the protein CSAPHWGPEAFF.

This sequence joins TRBV6-2 or TRBV6-3 and TRBJ2-2, with TRBD2 as a possible D gene (6 bases). There are 14 residues in the CDR3. V lost 2 bases to trimming and J lost 7 bases, with 11 bases between them. Germline values: CDR1 MNHEY, CDR2 SVGEGT. CDR3 amino acids: CASSYRRGGGELFF. The CDR3 nucleotides read TGTGCCAGCAGTTACCGGAGGGGTGGCGGGGAGCTGTTTTTT.

This clonotype was seen ten or more times. This sequence joins TRBV20-1 and TRBJ2-1; 8 positions agree with TRBD2. Unmatched junction bases numbered 9, after V lost 5 bases and J lost 3 bases. The CDR3 totals 15 residues. Germline CDR1 DFQATT, CDR2 SNEGSKA (reference sequence). The CDR3 DNA sequence: TGCAGTGCTGGAAGTACTAGCGGATACTACAATGAGCAGTTCTTC. This translates into CSAGSTSGYYNEQFF.

The sample holds many counts of this clonotype. The J gene is TRBJ2-1, the V gene TRBV4-1, with D perhaps matching TRBD1 (6 bases). Trimming left V 4 bases short and J 6 bases short, with 13 bases between. The CDR3 covers 14 residues. CDR1 is MGHRA and CDR2 is YSYEKL in the germline V gene. CDR3 amino acids: CASSPPRTANEQFF. The CDR3 region has the DNA TGCGCCAGCAGCCCCCCCCGGACAGCCAATGAGCAGTTCTTC.

The gene calls are TRBV11-2 and TRBJ2-1; TRBD2 matches at 13 bases. Germline CDR1 and CDR2: SGHAT and FQNNGV. The V segment lost 5 bases and the J segment 5 bases; nucleotides outside the gene matches: 6. The CDR3 covers 16 residues. CDR3 sequence (DNA): TGTGCCAGCAGCCCACGGACTAGCGGGAGTAACAATGAGCAGTTCTTC. It translates to CASSPRTSGSNNEQFF.

The chain links TRBV2 to TRBJ2-3; perhaps D is TRBD1 or TRBD2 (6 bases each). The germline V gene encodes CDR1 SNHLY and CDR2 FYNNEI. The CDR3 is made up of 14 amino acids. Trimming removed 6 bases at V and 0 bases at J, with 10 bases between. CDR3 coding DNA: TGTGCCAGCAGCGCCGGGGGCAGCACAGATACGCAGTATTTT. Its translation: CASSAGGSTDTQYF.

This clonotype was observed at least ten times. This chain connects TRBV2 to TRBJ1-2; tentative D call: TRBD1 (6 bases). CDR1 is SNHLY, CDR2 FYNNEI, per germline. Trimming removed 6 bases at V and 4 bases at J, with 12 bases between. CDR3 length: 13 residues. This CDR3 is CASSPGAVYGYTF. The DNA of the CDR3 is TGTGCCAGCAGCCCAGGGGCCGTCTATGGCTACACCTTC.

Many counts were recorded for this clonotype. This rearrangement joins TRBV7-6 to TRBJ2-2; the match to TRBD2 covers 9 bases. Germline CDR1 and CDR2: SGHVS and FNYEAQ. This CDR3 is built from 16 residues. V shed 0 bases, J shed 5 bases, and the junction held 4 bases outside the gene matches. The CDR3 DNA reads as TGTGCCAGCAGCTTAGCGGTAGCGGGAGTGACCGGGGAGCTGTTTTTT. Its protein is CASSLAVAGVTGELFF.

This clonotype was seen ten or more times. V usage is TRBV2 and J usage is TRBJ1-2; no clear D gene. Trimming took off 2 bases at V and 2 bases at J, with 6 bases between the two ends. Germline V gene lookup returns CDR1 SNHLY and CDR2 FYNNEI. The CDR3 has 13 residues. The CDR3 coding sequence is TGTGCCAGCAGTGAACACGGGAACTATGGCTACACCTTC. Translated: CASSEHGNYGYTF.

V usage is TRBV7-2 and J usage is TRBJ2-3; D is possibly TRBD1 (5 bases). V dropped 6 bases and J dropped 2 bases, with 9 bases sitting between them. The CDR3 has 13 residues. CDR1 and CDR2 (germline): SGHTA, FQGNSA. DNA of the CDR3: TGTGCCAGCAGAGCCAGGGTCACAGATACGCAGTATTTT. Protein: CASRARVTDTQYF.

This clonotype was detected many times. The chain recombines TRBV19 with TRBJ1-1; TRBD1 might be the D (6 bases). The CDR3 is made up of 13 amino acids. Germline loops: CDR1 LNHDA, CDR2 SQIVND (reference sequence). The V and J ends lost 7 bases and 4 bases respectively, with 13 bases between them. CDR3 loop: CASNTGWGTEAFF. CDR3 bases: TGTGCCAGTAATACAGGGTGGGGCACTGAAGCTTTCTTT. The complete variable domain, with remaining parts taken from reference TRBV19 and TRBJ1-1, reads DGGITQSPKYLFRKEGQNVTLSCEQNLNHDAMYWYRQDPGQGLRLIYYSQIVNDFQKGDIAEGYSVSREKKESFPLTVTSAQKNPTAFYLCASNTGWGTEAFFGQGTRLTVV.

In its sample, this clonotype was seen many times. The CDR3 nucleotides read TGTGCCAGCTCACTTCTGGACAGGGCAAACACTGAAGCTTTCTTT. It is translated as CASSLLDRANTEAFF. The chain employs TRBV18 and TRBJ1-1; 8 positions agree with TRBD1. Germline V gene sequence: CDR1 KGHSH, CDR2 LQKENI. The CDR3 has 15 amino acids. The junction had 6 bases not matched to a gene; V was cut back by 4 bases and J by 2 bases.

This clonotype was seen repeatedly, ten times or more. The chain carries TRBV5-1 and TRBJ1-1; 7 positions agree with TRBD1. Per germline, CDR1 SGHRS and CDR2 YFSETQ. This CDR3 has 13 residues. J lost 6 bases, V lost 2 bases, and 4 bases had no gene match. The CDR3 loop is CASSLTGEAEAFF. The DNA of the CDR3 is TGCGCCAGCAGCTTAACAGGGGAAGCTGAAGCTTTCTTT.

This chain uses TRBV2 with TRBJ2-1, with 7 bases lining up with TRBD1. Unmatched junction bases numbered 9, after V lost 6 bases and J lost 7 bases. In germline, CDR1 is SNHLY, CDR2 FYNNEI. This CDR3 has 14 amino acids. CDR3 sequence (DNA): TGTGCCAGCAGGCCTGGGACAGCCATTAATGAGCAGTTCTTC. It specifies CASRPGTAINEQFF.

This clonotype appeared many times. The rearrangement joins TRBV12-3 or TRBV12-4 to TRBJ2-7, with D possibly matching TRBD2 (6 bases). The length of the CDR3 is 13 residues. V lost 8 bases and J 3 bases, leaving 14 bases between the germline ends. The CDR3 DNA follows: TGTGCCAGCGCTTATACTAGCAACTACGAGCAGTACTTC. Encoded protein: CASAYTSNYEQYF.

This clonotype occurred many times. The chain couples TRBV29-1 to TRBJ1-1; D possibly corresponds to TRBD1 (5 bases). The CDR3 runs 11 residues. Trimming cost V 5 bases and J 6 bases, with 10 bases left between them. CDR1 is SQVTM and CDR2 is ANQGSEA in the germline V gene. CDR3 DNA sequence: TGCAGCGTTCGAGGGACTCCTGAAGCTTTCTTT. Protein sequence: CSVRGTPEAFF. The whole variable domain, filled in from reference TRBV29-1 and TRBJ1-1, reads SAVISQKPSRDICQRGTSLTIQCQVDSQVTMMFWYRQQPGQSLTLIATANQGSEATYESGFVIDKFPISRPNLTFSTLTVSNMSPEDSSIYLCSVRGTPEAFFGQGTRLTVV.

The chain uses TRBV2 and TRBJ2-1; 8 nucleotides agree with TRBD1. The germline gives CDR1 SNHLY, CDR2 FYNNEI. The V and J ends lost 6 bases and 0 bases, in that order; junction bases with no gene match: 4. This CDR3 contains 15 residues. The CDR3 DNA follows: TGTGCCAGCAGGCACAGGGGGAGCTCCTACAATGAGCAGTTCTTC. Its protein is CASRHRGSSYNEQFF.

J is TRBJ2-3 and V is TRBV19; no reliable D call. The V end was cut by 7 bases, the J end by 1 base, with 9 bases between. CDR3 length: 13 residues. From germline, CDR1 is LNHDA and CDR2 SQIVND (reference sequence). The CDR3 protein is CASKSEGTDTQYF. The CDR3 region has the DNA TGTGCCAGTAAAAGCGAGGGCACAGATACGCAGTATTTT. Drawing the rest from reference TRBV19 and TRBJ2-3, the complete variable domain is DGGITQSPKYLFRKEGQNVTLSCEQNLNHDAMYWYRQDPGQGLRLIYYSQIVNDFQKGDIAEGYSVSREKKESFPLTVTSAQKNPTAFYLCASKSEGTDTQYFGPGTRLTVL.

This clonotype was picked up many times. The chain has TRBV20-1 and TRBJ2-5; D is perhaps TRBD1 (6 bases). The germline V and J ends were trimmed by 8 bases and 5 bases, with 15 bases remaining between them. The CDR3 has 12 residues. CDR1 DFQATT and CDR2 SNEGSKA come from the germline V gene (reference sequence). The DNA for the CDR3 is TGCAGTTTCGTGGTGGGGGCGGAGACCCAGTACTTC. It is translated as CSFVVGAETQYF.